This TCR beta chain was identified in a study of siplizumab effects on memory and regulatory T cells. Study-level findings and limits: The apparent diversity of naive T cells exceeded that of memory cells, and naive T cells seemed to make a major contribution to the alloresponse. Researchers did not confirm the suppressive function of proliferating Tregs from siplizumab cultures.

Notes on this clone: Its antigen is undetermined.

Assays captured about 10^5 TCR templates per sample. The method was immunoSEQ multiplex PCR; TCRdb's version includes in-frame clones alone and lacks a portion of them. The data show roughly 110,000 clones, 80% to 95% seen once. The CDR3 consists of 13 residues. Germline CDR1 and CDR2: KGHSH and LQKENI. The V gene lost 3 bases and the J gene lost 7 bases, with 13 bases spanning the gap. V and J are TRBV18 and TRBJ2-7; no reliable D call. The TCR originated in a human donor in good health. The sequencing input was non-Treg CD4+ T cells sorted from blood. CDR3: CASSPLGAWEQYF. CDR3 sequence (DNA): TGTGCCAGCTCACCGTTGGGCGCCTGGGAGCAGTACTTC.